Following are 14 T cell receptor beta chains from one sample sequenced in a study of blood T cell repertoires in COVID-19. Sequenced by immunoSEQ multiplex PCR; TCRdb stores in-frame clones only, minus some. The table lists around 310,000 clones, over 85% of them singletons. What was sequenced was PBMCs or T cells enriched from blood (not recorded which). These receptors were collected from a woman aged 25 to 39 who had recovered from COVID-19.

The chain's CDR3 is CASSYSASGRAYEQYF. CDR3 bases: TGTGCCAGCAGTTACTCCGCTAGCGGCAGAGCCTACGAGCAGTACTTC. The rearrangement uses TRBV6-5 and TRBJ2-7; TRBD2 aligns across 7 bases. V shed 0 bases and J 2 bases; nucleotides not matched to a gene: 7. The CDR3 is 16 residues long. Germline values: CDR1 MNHEY, CDR2 SVGAGI.

V gene TRBV4-2 combines with J gene TRBJ1-2; 9 bases are a match to TRBD1. The V gene end was trimmed by 4 bases and the J gene end by 3 bases; junction bases not matched to a gene: 6. Germline V gene lookup returns CDR1 LGHNA and CDR2 YNFKEQ. The CDR3 spans 15 residues. In nucleotides, the CDR3 is TGTGCCAGCAGCCCCCAGGACAGGGGCGACTATGGCTACACCTTC. Translating it yields CASSPQDRGDYGYTF.

The chain couples TRBV28 to TRBJ2-2; the match to TRBD2 covers 10 bases. Germline V gene sequence: CDR1 MDHEN, CDR2 SYDVKM. Trimming cost V 5 bases and J 4 bases; bases outside gene matches: 4. This CDR3 has 15 amino acids. The CDR3 DNA reads as TGTGCCAGCAGTCTAGCGGGAGTTGGCACCGGGGAGCTGTTTTTT. The encoded protein is CASSLAGVGTGELFF.

The rearrangement links TRBV11-3 to TRBJ2-2; D is unresolved. The CDR3 is 13 residues long. Per germline, CDR1 SGHNT and CDR2 YENEEA. V was pared by 5 bases and J by 5 bases, with 9 bases between. Written as DNA, the CDR3 is TGTGCCAGCAGCCCTGCAGAAACCGGGGAGCTGTTTTTT. It translates to CASSPAETGELFF.

This chain joins TRBV7-9 and TRBJ1-5; TRBD1 aligns across 7 bases. V dropped 5 bases and J dropped 8; count of bases not matched to a gene: 12. The CDR3 runs to 15 residues. Germline V gene sequence: CDR1 SEHNR, CDR2 FQNEAQ (reference sequence). CDR3 region: CASSRDRAYPKPQHF. In DNA, the CDR3 is TGTGCCAGCAGCCGAGACAGGGCCTACCCAAAGCCCCAGCATTTT.

The V gene is TRBV21-1, the J gene TRBJ1-5. TRBV21-1 is recorded as a pseudogene. This CDR3 comprises 18 residues. The CDR3 DNA reads as TGTGCCAGCAGCCCCCGAGCGGAGGTGAAATATAGCAATCAGCCCCAGCATTTT. This translates into CASSPRAEVKYSNQPQHF.

This sequence joins TRBV28 and TRBJ1-1; D might be TRBD1 (6 bases). This CDR3 comprises 13 residues. Germline CDR1 is MDHEN and CDR2 is SYDVKM. V lost 8 bases and J lost 2, with 12 bases in between. DNA of the CDR3: TGTGCCAGCGGTGTACAGGGCAACACTGAAGCTTTCTTT. As protein: CASGVQGNTEAFF. Together with reference TRBV28 and TRBJ1-1, the CDR3 gives the full variable domain: DVKVTQSSRYLVKRTGEKVFLECVQDMDHENMFWYRQDPGLGLRLIYFSYDVKMKEKGDIPEGYSVSREKKERFSLILESASTNQTSMYLCASGVQGNTEAFFGQGTRLTVV.

The sample holds a few counts of this clone. The chain recombines TRBV14 with TRBJ2-7; possible D gene TRBD2, 6 bases. Trimming pared 4 bases from V and 7 bases from J, leaving 17 bases between. Per the germline V gene, CDR1 is SGHDN and CDR2 is FVKESK. The length of the CDR3 is 14 residues. This CDR3 is CASSPSMGREEQYF. CDR3 nucleotides: TGTGCCAGCAGCCCCTCAATGGGACGGGAGGAGCAGTACTTC.

Notes on this clone: Distinct nucleotide sequences in the sample also encode this CDR3. The chain joins TRBV5-1 to TRBJ2-3; no reliable D call. V was pared by 2 bases and J by 4 bases, with 8 bases between. Germline V gives CDR1 SGHRS, CDR2 YFSETQ. The CDR3 loop spans 13 amino acids. CDR3 nucleotide sequence: TGCGCCAGCAGCTTCGCAGGCGCAGATACGCAGTATTTT. Translating it yields CASSFAGADTQYF.

The rearrangement joins TRBV29-1 to TRBJ2-7, with 9 positions matching TRBD1. CDR1 and CDR2 from the germline V gene are SQVTM and ANQGSEA. The junction had 10 bases not matched to a gene; V was cut back by 6 bases and J by 4 bases. CDR3 size: 14 residues. As DNA, the CDR3 is TGCAGCGTCCTCAAACAGGGGGCGCGGTACGAGCAGTACTTC. Translating gives CSVLKQGARYEQYF.

The table lists this clone with a count of one. The V gene is TRBV18, the J gene TRBJ2-5; 10 nucleotides line up with TRBD1. CDR3 length equals 18 residues. Losses at the gene ends were 5 bases for V and 2 bases for J; bases not matched to a gene: 14. In germline, CDR1 is KGHSH, CDR2 LQKENI. The CDR3 nucleotides read TGTGCCAGCTCAGGGACAGGGGTCCCAACGGACTCACAAGAGACCCAGTACTTC. Encoded protein: CASSGTGVPTDSQETQYF.

V gene TRBV28 combines with J gene TRBJ2-1, with 12 positions matching TRBD2. The CDR3 covers 18 residues. Germline V CDR1 and CDR2: MDHEN, SYDVKM. V lost 6 bases and J lost 8; bases outside the gene matches: 17. Here the CDR3 reads CASSSTSSGRAPVDEQFF. CDR3 DNA sequence: TGTGCCAGCAGCTCGACATCTAGCGGGAGGGCCCCGGTTGATGAGCAGTTCTTC.

The J gene is TRBJ2-3, the V gene TRBV28, with D possibly TRBD1 on 5 matching bases. V shed 3 bases and J shed 1 base, with 17 bases lying between them. Germline CDR1 is MDHEN and CDR2 is SYDVKM. The CDR3 covers 17 residues. CDR3 bases: TGTGCCAGCAGTTTGGGGCGACCCGTATCGCGCACAGATACGCAGTATTTT. It specifies CASSLGRPVSRTDTQYF. Together with reference TRBV28 and TRBJ2-3, the CDR3 gives the full variable domain: DVKVTQSSRYLVKRTGEKVFLECVQDMDHENMFWYRQDPGLGLRLIYFSYDVKMKEKGDIPEGYSVSREKKERFSLILESASTNQTSMYLCASSLGRPVSRTDTQYFGPGTRLTVL.

The rearrangement links TRBV13 to TRBJ1-1, with 8 bases aligning to TRBD1. CDR1 is PRHDT, CDR2 FYEKMQ, per germline (reference sequence). The ends lost 3 bases at V and 4 bases at J; junction bases unmatched: 4. This CDR3 region has 14 residues. CDR3 sequence: CASSFGQGGTEAFF. DNA of the CDR3: TGTGCCAGCAGCTTTGGACAGGGAGGCACTGAAGCTTTCTTT.